This T cell receptor (beta chain) stems from a study of memory B cells and T cells in multiple sclerosis. Separate sequencing covered autoproliferating (CFSE-dim) and non-proliferating (CFSE-high) T cells from stimulus-free culture. Pooled replicate wells came from about 50 million CFSE-labeled PBMCs cultured approximately seven days without stimulus. CFSE at around 0.5 uM labeled the PBMCs, which were then cultured unstimulated. Concerning this clone: Its antigen is undetermined.

The data were produced by immunoSEQ multiplex PCR, yet TCRdb's version contains in-frame clones alone and is incomplete. The sample has 30,000 to 40,000 clones; around 88% are singletons. Whole-study results and caveats: Clone-set sizes differed between compartments, so shared clonotype counts needed normalization.

This CDR3 has 15 amino acids. With V trimmed by 0 bases and J by 6 bases, 6 bases remained unmatched. From germline, CDR1 is SGDLS and CDR2 YYNGEE. The chain links TRBV9 to TRBJ2-1; 7 nucleotides match TRBD2. The TCR comes from a human donor with multiple sclerosis. The sequencing sample was made of PBMCs from blood kept in culture. CDR3 sequence reads: CASSVGTSRGNEQFF. The CDR3 DNA is TGTGCCAGCAGCGTAGGGACTAGTCGGGGCAATGAGCAGTTCTTC.